What follows are 29 T cell receptor beta chains derived from one specimen sequenced in a study of cytomegalovirus exposure and HLA in healthy donors. 13 Jbeta primers and 60 Vbeta primers were used for the PCR. Using immunoSEQ multiplex PCR, the repertoire was profiled, and TCRdb retains in-frame clones only, with some absent. In the table there are about 120,000 clones, around three quarters of which are singletons. The sequenced material came from PBMCs. The receptors derive from a man aged 18 to 30 in good health and CMV-seropositive.

V usage is TRBV10-2 and J usage is TRBJ2-7; 9 nucleotides match TRBD2. Trimming removed 6 bases from V and 2 bases from J; junction bases left unmatched: 8. Germline values: CDR1 WSHSY, CDR2 SAAADI. This CDR3 has 15 amino acids. The CDR3 DNA reads as TGCGCCAGCAGACGAGGGGGCGGGGGGGCCTACGAGCAGTACTTC. It is translated as CASRRGGGGAYEQYF.

The table lists this clone with a count of one. CDR3 in amino acids: CASLPRGGQGIHEQYF. DNA for the CDR3: TGTGCCAGTTTGCCCAGAGGAGGACAGGGAATCCACGAGCAGTACTTC. V is TRBV19 and J is TRBJ2-7, with 8 bases that match TRBD1. Per the germline V gene, CDR1 is LNHDA and CDR2 is SQIVND (reference sequence). The V and J ends lost 8 bases and 5 bases, in that order; junction bases with no gene match: 17. This CDR3 spans 16 amino acids.

The chain is built from TRBV11-2 and TRBJ1-1; possible D gene TRBD1, 6 bases. The CDR3 contains 13 residues. Germline V gives CDR1 SGHAT, CDR2 FQNNGV. The germline V and J ends were trimmed by 4 bases and 4 bases, with 10 bases remaining between them. The CDR3 protein is CASSSQQGTEAFF. In DNA form, the CDR3 reads TGTGCCAGCAGCTCACAACAGGGCACTGAAGCTTTCTTT.

The chain couples TRBV7-9 to TRBJ1-1; D remains unclear. The CDR3 is 12 amino acids. Germline-derived CDR1 and CDR2 are SEHNR and FQNEAQ (reference sequence). V gave up 4 bases and J gave up 4 bases, with 7 bases separating them. The CDR3 DNA reads as TGTGCCAGCAGCTCACTCCTCACTGAAGCTTTCTTT. Amino acid sequence: CASSSLLTEAFF.

The genes are TRBV5-4 and TRBJ1-2, with D uncertain. Germline CDR1 is SGHNT and CDR2 is YYREEE (reference sequence). The CDR3 length is 13 residues. The germline V and J ends were trimmed by 0 bases and 9 bases, with 12 bases remaining between them. The CDR3 spells CASSLVGAASYTF. In DNA form, the CDR3 reads TGTGCCAGCAGCTTGGTGGGCGCCGCGAGCTACACCTTC.

The V call is TRBV6-1, the J call TRBJ2-7; 10 nucleotides agree with TRBD1. V was pared by 6 bases and J by 0 bases, with 2 bases of the junction left unmatched. The germline V gene has CDR1 MNHNS and CDR2 SASEGT. The CDR3 extends over 14 amino acids. This chain's CDR3 is CASRDRGLSYEQYF. The CDR3, as DNA: TGTGCCAGCAGAGACAGGGGGCTCTCCTACGAGCAGTACTTC.

This clone was found once. The chain combines TRBV5-1 with TRBJ2-1; TRBD2 matches at 7 bases. CDR1 and CDR2 from the germline V gene are SGHRS and YFSETQ. Trimming took 4 bases from V and 2 from J; bases not matched to a gene: 3. CDR3 length: 14 amino acids. The CDR3 bases are TGCGCCAGCAGCATCAGCGGGGCCTACAATGAGCAGTTCTTC. Translating it yields CASSISGAYNEQFF. Full variable domain (remainder filled in from reference TRBV5-1 and TRBJ2-1): KAGVTQTPRYLIKTRGQQVTLSCSPISGHRSVSWYQQTPGQGLQFLFEYFSETQRNKGNFPGRFSGRQFSNSRSEMNVSTLELGDSALYLCASSISGAYNEQFFGPGTRLTVL.

The chain uses TRBV28 and TRBJ2-6; 7 positions agree with TRBD1. The CDR3 extends over 14 amino acids. The junction had 4 bases not matched to a gene; V was cut back by 10 bases and J by 1 base. Germline CDR1 and CDR2: MDHEN and SYDVKM. CDR3 nucleotide sequence: TGTGCCATAGAGACAGGGTCTGGGGCCAACGTCCTGACTTTC. It specifies CAIETGSGANVLTF.

This chain connects TRBV6-6 to TRBJ2-5; no reliable D call. Trimming pared 6 bases from V and 3 bases from J, leaving 8 bases between. CDR1 and CDR2 (germline): MNHNY, SVGAGI (reference sequence). The CDR3 extends over 12 amino acids. DNA of the CDR3: TGTGCCAGCAGGCTAGGAGAAGAGACCCAGTACTTC. This gives the protein CASRLGEETQYF.

This clone came up a few times. This CDR3 reads CASSYQGPTEAFF. DNA of the CDR3: TGTGCCAGCAGCTATCAGGGGCCCACTGAAGCTTTCTTT. The chain recombines TRBV7-9 with TRBJ1-1; perhaps TRBD1 as D (6 bases). Trimming took off 4 bases at V and 4 bases at J, with 10 bases between the two ends. Germline V CDR1 and CDR2: SEHNR, FQNEAQ (reference sequence). The length of the CDR3 is 13 residues.

The chain recombines TRBV28 with TRBJ1-1; D is ambiguous. V was pared by 6 bases and J by 1 base, with 3 bases between. CDR1 MDHEN and CDR2 SYDVKM come from the germline V gene. This CDR3 region has 11 residues. CDR3 in amino acids: CASSWNTEAFF. The CDR3 DNA is TGTGCCAGCAGCTGGAACACTGAAGCTTTCTTT.

In this sample, this clone turned up a few times. V and J are TRBV5-1 and TRBJ2-7, with D possibly being TRBD2 (6 bases). Germline V gene sequence: CDR1 SGHRS, CDR2 YFSETQ. CDR3 size: 16 residues. V dropped 4 bases and J dropped 5 bases, with 22 bases sitting between them. The CDR3 region is CASSAPGDPRGDEQYF. The CDR3 DNA is TGCGCCAGCAGCGCGCCGGGGGACCCTCGTGGAGACGAGCAGTACTTC.

The chain is built from TRBV11-2 and TRBJ1-4; D gene ambiguous. Germline values: CDR1 SGHAT, CDR2 FQNNGV. The V and J ends lost 2 bases and 13 bases respectively, with 8 bases between them. This CDR3 contains 11 residues. CDR3 protein: CASSLTGGLFF. In DNA form, the CDR3 reads TGTGCCAGCAGCTTAACGGGTGGACTGTTTTTT. The entire variable domain, with the rest obtained from reference TRBV11-2 and TRBJ1-4, is as follows: EAGVAQSPRYKIIEKRQSVAFWCNPISGHATLYWYQQILGQGPKLLIQFQNNGVVDDSQLPKDRFSAERLKGVDSTLKIQPAKLEDSAVYLCASSLTGGLFFGSGTQLSVL.

This clone was counted only a few times. The genes are TRBV28 and TRBJ1-2, with D unresolved. V was cut by 2 bases and J by 4 bases, with 8 bases left in between. Looked up from germline, CDR1 is MDHEN and CDR2 is SYDVKM. This CDR3 has 13 amino acids. The CDR3 loop is CASSLTVAYGYTF. In DNA form, the CDR3 reads TGTGCCAGCAGTTTAACCGTGGCCTATGGCTACACCTTC.

The rearrangement joins TRBV6-1 to TRBJ2-3; D is uncertain. Looked up from germline, CDR1 is MNHNS and CDR2 is SASEGT. The CDR3 is 13 residues long. The germline V and J ends were trimmed by 2 bases and 5 bases, with 8 bases remaining between them. This CDR3 is CASSELRRDTQYF. Written as DNA, the CDR3 is TGTGCCAGCAGTGAATTGAGGAGAGATACGCAGTATTTT.

There are a few counts of this clone. The chain is built from TRBV19 and TRBJ1-1, with 8 nucleotides matching TRBD1. Germline CDR1 LNHDA, CDR2 SQIVND (reference sequence). Trimming cost V 10 bases and J 2 bases; bases outside gene matches: 15. This CDR3 has 16 amino acids. The CDR3 region has the DNA TGTGCCACCGAAGGCCTGGGACAGGACCTTAACACTGAAGCTTTCTTT. Amino acid sequence: CATEGLGQDLNTEAFF.

This chain joins TRBV5-4 and TRBJ1-2, with 9 bases matching TRBD1. CDR1 SGHNT and CDR2 YYREEE come from the germline V gene (reference sequence). V shed 4 bases and J 4 bases; nucleotides not matched to a gene: 8. The CDR3 sequence is 15 residues long. The CDR3 DNA is TGTGCCAGCAGCACGGACAGGGGATTCGGCTATGGCTACACCTTC. It encodes CASSTDRGFGYGYTF.

The rearrangement uses TRBV4-1 and TRBJ1-2; TRBD1 matches at 9 bases. The CDR3 runs to 16 residues. Germline V lookup: CDR1 MGHRA, CDR2 YSYEKL. Unmatched junction bases numbered 11, after V lost 1 base and J lost 8 bases. CDR3 in amino acids: CASSQGSGTGREGYTF. The CDR3 region has the DNA TGCGCCAGCAGCCAAGGGTCGGGGACAGGGAGGGAAGGCTACACCTTC.

The J gene is TRBJ1-1, the V gene TRBV15; 7 bases are a match to TRBD1. Germline CDR1 LNHNV, CDR2 YYDKDF (reference sequence). J gave up 11 bases and V 2 bases, and 14 bases lay outside the gene matches. This CDR3 has 15 amino acids. For the CDR3, the DNA is TGTGCCACCAGCAGAACACAGGGGCTATCTTCTTGGGCTTTCTTT. This codes for CATSRTQGLSSWAFF.

The CDR3 sequence: CASSYSVEGNQPQHF. The CDR3, as DNA: TGTGCCAGCAGTTATAGCGTTGAAGGGAATCAGCCCCAGCATTTT. The chain is built from TRBV6-5 and TRBJ1-5; no reliable D call. The CDR3 has 15 residues. Per germline, CDR1 MNHEY and CDR2 SVGAGI. Between the trimmed V and J ends, which lost 3 bases and 4 bases, there was a span of 13 bases.

This rearrangement joins TRBV5-4 to TRBJ1-2, with TRBD1 matching over 9 bases. Germline-derived CDR1 and CDR2 are SGHNT and YYREEE (reference sequence). The CDR3 spans 14 residues. The J segment lost 8 bases and the V segment lost 4 bases, leaving 9 bases of the junction unmatched. In nucleotides, the CDR3 is TGTGCCAGCAGCCCCGTCGGGACAGGGATGGGCTACACCTTC. Translation: CASSPVGTGMGYTF.

The J gene is TRBJ1-1, the V gene TRBV15, with no clear D. This CDR3 is 12 amino acids long. CDR1 and CDR2 from the germline V gene are LNHNV and YYDKDF (reference sequence). Between the trimmed V and J ends, which lost 0 bases and 8 bases, there was a span of 7 bases. This CDR3 reads CATSRDQTEAFF. The CDR3 region has the DNA TGTGCCACCAGCAGAGATCAAACAGAAGCTTTCTTT.

This chain connects TRBV7-6 to TRBJ2-7, with 9 bases lining up with TRBD2. V lost 4 bases, J lost 2 bases, and 3 bases stayed unmatched. CDR1 and CDR2 (germline): SGHVS, FNYEAQ. The CDR3 length is 14 residues. DNA of the CDR3: TGTGCCAGCAGCTCCTTAGCGGGGGCCTACGAGCAGTACTTC. This translates into CASSSLAGAYEQYF.

In its sample, this clone was seen once. J is TRBJ1-6 and V is TRBV19; D remains unclear. The CDR3 loop spans 13 amino acids. Trimming stripped 6 bases from V and 4 bases from J, with 7 bases between. Germline CDR1 reads LNHDA; CDR2 reads SQIVND (reference sequence). The CDR3 here is CASRAFYNSPLHF. CDR3 nucleotides: TGTGCCAGTAGGGCCTTTTATAATTCACCCCTCCACTTT.

V and J are TRBV19 and TRBJ2-3; the match to TRBD2 covers 13 bases. Germline trimming cut 4 bases from V and 4 bases from J; bases unmatched to any gene: 5. CDR3 length: 16 residues. The germline V gene encodes CDR1 LNHDA and CDR2 SQIVND (reference sequence). The CDR3 reads CASSTWTSGGADTQYF. Here the CDR3 DNA reads TGTGCCAGTAGTACCTGGACTAGCGGGGGTGCAGATACGCAGTATTTT.

The chain recombines TRBV5-1 with TRBJ2-3, with 10 bases aligning to TRBD2. Trimming at V came to 0 bases and at J to 1 base, leaving 2 bases not matched to a gene. The CDR3 is 16 residues long. Germline assignment: CDR1 SGHRS and CDR2 YFSETQ. The CDR3 here is CASSLASGRGTDTQYF. The CDR3 region has the DNA TGCGCCAGCAGCTTGGCTAGCGGGAGAGGCACAGATACGCAGTATTTT.

The chain links TRBV10-3 to TRBJ2-1, with D possibly matching TRBD2 (7 bases). Germline values: CDR1 ENHRY, CDR2 SYGVKD. This CDR3 region has 13 residues. V lost 2 bases and J lost 13, with 15 bases in between. The DNA of the CDR3 is TGTGCCATCAGTGAGAGACTAGGGGGGGACCAGTTCTTC. Its translation: CAISERLGGDQFF.

The V gene is TRBV6-1, the J gene TRBJ1-5; possible D gene TRBD1, 6 bases. The CDR3 has 15 amino acids. Trimming removed 6 bases at V and 4 bases at J, with 16 bases between. Germline V gene data show CDR1 as MNHNS and CDR2 as SASEGT. In DNA form, the CDR3 reads TGTGCCAGCAGGAATTGGAACAGGGCAAATCAGCCCCAGCATTTT. Its protein is CASRNWNRANQPQHF.

J is TRBJ2-3 and V is TRBV6-5; 7 positions match TRBD2. The ends lost 5 bases at V and 0 bases at J; junction bases unmatched: 5. The CDR3 sequence is 15 residues long. The germline CDR1 and CDR2 sequences are MNHEY and SVGAGI. CDR3 residues: CASSTLAASTDTQYF. The DNA of the CDR3 is TGTGCCAGCAGTACGCTAGCGGCTAGCACAGATACGCAGTATTTT.